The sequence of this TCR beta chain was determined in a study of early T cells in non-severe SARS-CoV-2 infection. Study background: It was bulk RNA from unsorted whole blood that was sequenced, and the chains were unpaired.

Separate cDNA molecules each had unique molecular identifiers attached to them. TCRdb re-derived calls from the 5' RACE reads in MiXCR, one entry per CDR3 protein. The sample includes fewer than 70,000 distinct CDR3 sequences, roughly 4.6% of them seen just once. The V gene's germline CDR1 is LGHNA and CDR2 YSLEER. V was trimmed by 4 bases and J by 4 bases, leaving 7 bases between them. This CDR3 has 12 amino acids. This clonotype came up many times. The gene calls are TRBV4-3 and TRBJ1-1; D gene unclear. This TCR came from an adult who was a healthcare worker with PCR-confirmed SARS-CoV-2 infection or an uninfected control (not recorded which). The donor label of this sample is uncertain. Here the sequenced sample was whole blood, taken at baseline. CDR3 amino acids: CASSRIGTEAFF. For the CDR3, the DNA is TGCGCCAGCAGCCGTATCGGCACTGAAGCTTTCTTT.